This T cell receptor (beta chain) was sequenced for a study of cytomegalovirus exposure and HLA in healthy donors. Whole-study findings and limits: Other equally common chains were less clonally expanded than HLA-associated TCR beta chains, a later analysis showed. Analysis was carried out at a later point, and it linked a missense DCLRE1C variant to TCR beta V- and J-gene trimming. For most TCR sequences rarity was the rule, although some public TCRs occurred in many donors.

Germline V gene sequence: CDR1 SGHRS, CDR2 YFSETQ. The CDR3 is 13 amino acids. Trimming left V 5 bases short and J 2 bases short, with 10 bases between. PCR primers comprised 60 Vbeta and 13 Jbeta primers. Sequencing used immunoSEQ multiplex PCR; TCRdb keeps in-frame clones, though not all of them. Found here are 110,000 or so clones, 67% of them singletons; the top ten hold roughly 8%. Note on this clone: No antigen is known for it.

The chain is built from TRBV5-1 and TRBJ1-2; a possible D gene is TRBD1 (6 bases). The sequence came from a man between 18 and 35 years old in good health and CMV-seropositive. The material sequenced was PBMCs. CDR3 amino acids: CASSPGDNYGYTF. In DNA form, the CDR3 reads TGCGCCAGCAGTCCAGGGGACAACTATGGCTACACCTTC.